These T cell receptor beta chains were read from a single sample in a study of blood T cell repertoires in COVID-19. Assay used: immunoSEQ multiplex PCR; TCRdb lists only in-frame clones, some missing. The sample has 50,000 or so clones, 75% to 90% seen once. Source material: peripheral blood. All receptors derive from a man aged 55 to 70 with active COVID-19. CDR3s include the opening cysteine and the closing phenylalanine or tryptophan. A D gene is named only where the DNA matches it firmly. Part of the rows lack a size; the others show once, few, many or a class for expanded clones.

>TRBD1|TRBJ2-3|TRBV7-8|.
TGTGCCAGCAGCTTGACAGGGGGCACAGATACGCAGTATTTT
CASSLTGGTDTQYF
>.|TRBJ2-5|TRBV5-5|.
TGTGCCAGCAGCTTATCAGGGGAGGAGACCCAGTACTTC
CASSLSGEETQYF
>.|TRBJ1-5|TRBV19|once
TGTGCCAGTACCTTGGACACGAGTAGCAATCAGCCCCAGCATTTT
CASTLDTSSNQPQHF
>.|TRBJ1-2|TRBV28|few
TGTGCCAGCATCAAGTGGGGGGGTAGTGGCTACACCTTC
CASIKWGGSGYTF
>.|TRBJ2-3|TRBV6-5|once
TGTGCCAGCAGTTCTATAGCGGGCACAGATACGCAGTATTTT
CASSSIAGTDTQYF
>TRBD1|TRBJ1-1|TRBV7-9|.
TGTGCCAGCAGCCGGGGGGGACAGGGGACTGAAGCTTTCTTT
CASSRGGQGTEAFF
>.|TRBJ2-4|TRBV6-5|once
TGTGCCAGCAGGCCGGGGATCCCAGGAAACATTCAGTACTTC
CASRPGIPGNIQYF
>TRBD2|TRBJ2-7|TRBV7-2|.
TGTGCCAGCAGCTGGACTAGCGGGGGCTCCTACGAGCAGTACTTC
CASSWTSGGSYEQYF
>.|TRBJ2-2|TRBV11-3|.
TGTGCCAGCAGCTTATCTGGGCCCTCCACCGGGGAGCTGTTTTTT
CASSLSGPSTGELFF
>TRBD1|TRBJ1-6|TRBV2|once
TGTGCCAGCAGAGGGGGGACAGGGGTGGGAAATTCACCCCTCCACTTT
CASRGGTGVGNSPLHF
>TRBD1|TRBJ1-3|TRBV5-6|.
TGTGCCAGCAGCCTGAATATCATACAGGGGGCTGGAAACACCATATATTTT
CASSLNIIQGAGNTIYF
>TRBD2|TRBJ2-2|TRBV5-1|.
TGCGCCAGCAGCTGGACTAGCGGGAGGCCCGGGGAGCTGTTTTTT
CASSWTSGRPGELFF
>TRBD1|TRBJ1-1|TRBV28|.
TGTGCCAGCAGTTTATCGACAGGGTTGACTGAAGCTTTCTTT
CASSLSTGLTEAFF
>.|TRBJ1-1|TRBV7-8|.
TGTGCCAGCAGCTTACAGGGGCACACTGAAGCTTTCTTT
CASSLQGHTEAFF
>.|TRBJ1-1|TRBV18|.
TGTGCCAGCTCACCGGTGGGGGGGCTGGCTGAAGCTTTCTTT
CASSPVGGLAEAFF
>.|TRBJ2-1|TRBV5-1|.
TGCGCCAGCAGCTTGGCGGACACTCACAATGAGCAGTTCTTC
CASSLADTHNEQFF
>.|TRBJ2-7|TRBV6-5|.
TGTGCCAGCAGTTATTTGGGACTCCAATACGAGCAGTACTTC
CASSYLGLQYEQYF
>TRBD1|TRBJ2-1|TRBV7-2|.
TGTGCCAGCAGCTTAGGACAGGGGTGGGATGAGCAGTTCTTC
CASSLGQGWDEQFF
>.|TRBJ2-2|TRBV10-3|.
TGTGCCATCAGCGGTAGTAGTACCGGGGAGCTGTTTTTT
CAISGSSTGELFF
>TRBD2|TRBJ2-1|TRBV15|.
TGTGCCACCAGCAACCCTGGGACTAGCGGGACCATTTACAATGAGCAGTTCTTC
CATSNPGTSGTIYNEQFF
>.|TRBJ2-7|TRBV24-1|.
TGTGCCACCAGTGCCGCCCAGGCAGGGATCGGCGAGCAGTACTTC
CATSAAQAGIGEQYF
>.|TRBJ1-6|TRBV7-2|.
TGTGCCAGCAGCTTAGGCTCGGCGGGGAATTCACCCCTCCACTTT
CASSLGSAGNSPLHF
>.|TRBJ2-1|TRBV12-2|.
TGTGCAAGTCGCCTAGACAACAGGGAAGATTGGCAAAATGAGCAGTTCTTC
CASRLDNREDWQNEQFF
>TRBD1|TRBJ2-6|TRBV5-1|.
TGCGCCAGCAGCTTGCTGGGACAGGGGGCGCGGGGGGCCAACGTCCTGACTTTC
CASSLLGQGARGANVLTF
>.|TRBJ1-2|TRBV30|few
TGTGCCTGGAGTGTACTAGAGTATGGCTACACCTTC
CAWSVLEYGYTF
>TRBD1|TRBJ2-7|TRBV11-2|.
TGTGCCAGCAGCTTAGGGACAGGGGGCTACGAGCAGTACTTC
CASSLGTGGYEQYF
>TRBD1|TRBJ2-3|TRBV27|.
TGTGCCAGCAGTCCACAGGGGACGGCAGATACGCAGTATTTT
CASSPQGTADTQYF
>.|TRBJ2-1|TRBV5-4|.
TGTGCCAGCAGCTTGGAGGGGCTCTACAATGAGCAGTTCTTC
CASSLEGLYNEQFF
>.|TRBJ2-2|TRBV27|.
TGTGCCAGCAGCACAACCGAGGGCCTCGAGCTGTTTTTT
CASSTTEGLELFF